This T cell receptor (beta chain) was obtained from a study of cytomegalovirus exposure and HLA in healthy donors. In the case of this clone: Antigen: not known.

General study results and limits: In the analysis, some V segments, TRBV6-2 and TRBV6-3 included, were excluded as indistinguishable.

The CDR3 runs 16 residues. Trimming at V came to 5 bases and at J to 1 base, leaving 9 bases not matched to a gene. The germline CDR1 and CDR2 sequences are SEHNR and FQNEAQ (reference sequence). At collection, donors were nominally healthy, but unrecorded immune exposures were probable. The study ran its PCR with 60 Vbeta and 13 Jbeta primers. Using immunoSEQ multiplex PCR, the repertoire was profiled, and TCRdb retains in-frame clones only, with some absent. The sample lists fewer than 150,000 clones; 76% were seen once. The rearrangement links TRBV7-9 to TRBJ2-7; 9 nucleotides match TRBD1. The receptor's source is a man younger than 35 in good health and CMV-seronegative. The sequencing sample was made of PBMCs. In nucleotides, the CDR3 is TGTGCCAGCAGCCATCTCCCTGGGACAGGGTCCTACGAGCAGTACTTC. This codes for CASSHLPGTGSYEQYF.